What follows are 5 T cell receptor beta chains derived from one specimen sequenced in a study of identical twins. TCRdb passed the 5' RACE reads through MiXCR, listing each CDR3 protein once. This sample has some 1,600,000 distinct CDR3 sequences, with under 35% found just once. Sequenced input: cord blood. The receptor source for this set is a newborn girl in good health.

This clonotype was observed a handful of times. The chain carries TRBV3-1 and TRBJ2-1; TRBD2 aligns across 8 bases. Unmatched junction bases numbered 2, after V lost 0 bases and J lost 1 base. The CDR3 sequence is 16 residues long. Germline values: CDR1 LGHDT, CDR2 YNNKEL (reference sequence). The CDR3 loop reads CASSQESGGSYNEQFF. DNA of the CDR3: TGTGCCAGCAGCCAAGAATCGGGGGGGTCCTACAATGAGCAGTTCTTC.

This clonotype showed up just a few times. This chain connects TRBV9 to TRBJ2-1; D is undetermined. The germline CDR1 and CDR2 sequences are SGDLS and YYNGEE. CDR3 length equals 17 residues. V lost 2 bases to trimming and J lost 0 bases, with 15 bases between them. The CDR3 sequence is CASSVSSVASSYNEQFF. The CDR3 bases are TGTGCCAGCAGCGTGTCAAGTGTTGCGAGCTCCTACAATGAGCAGTTCTTC.

The CDR3 nucleotides read TGTGCCAGCAAACCGGGACCCTCATCCGCCTACGAGCAGTTCTTC. Protein: CASKPGPSSAYEQFF. The chain is built from TRBV12-3 or TRBV12-4 and TRBJ2-1; D assignment may be TRBD1 or TRBD2 (5 bases each). Between the trimmed V and J ends, which lost 7 bases and 10 bases, there was a span of 23 bases. This CDR3 comprises 15 residues.

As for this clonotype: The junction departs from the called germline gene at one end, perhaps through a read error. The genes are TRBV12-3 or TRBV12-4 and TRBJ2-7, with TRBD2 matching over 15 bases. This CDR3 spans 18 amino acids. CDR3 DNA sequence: TGTGCCGGCAGTCCTTATCGGACTAGCGGGGGGGTATCCTACGAGCAGTACTTC. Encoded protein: CAGSPYRTSGGVSYEQYF.

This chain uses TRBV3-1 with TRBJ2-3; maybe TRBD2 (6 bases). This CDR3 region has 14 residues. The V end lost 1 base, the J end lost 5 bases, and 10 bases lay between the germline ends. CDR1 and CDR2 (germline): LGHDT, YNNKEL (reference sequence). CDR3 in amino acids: CASSQAGRRDTQYF. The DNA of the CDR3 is TGTGCCAGCAGCCAAGCAGGGAGGAGAGATACGCAGTATTTT.